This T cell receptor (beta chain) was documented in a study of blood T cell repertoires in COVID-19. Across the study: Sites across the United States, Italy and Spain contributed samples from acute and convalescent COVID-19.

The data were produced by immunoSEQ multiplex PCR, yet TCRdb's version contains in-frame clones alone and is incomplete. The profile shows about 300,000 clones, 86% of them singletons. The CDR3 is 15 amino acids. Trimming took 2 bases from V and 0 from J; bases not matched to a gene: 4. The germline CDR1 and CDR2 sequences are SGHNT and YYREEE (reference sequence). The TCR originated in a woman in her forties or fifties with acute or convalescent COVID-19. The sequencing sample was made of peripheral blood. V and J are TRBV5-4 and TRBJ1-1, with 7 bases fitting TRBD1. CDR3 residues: CASSFMTGLNTEAFF. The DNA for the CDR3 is TGTGCCAGCAGCTTTATGACAGGGCTGAACACTGAAGCTTTCTTT.